This entry lists 21 T cell receptor beta chains sequenced from one sample in a study of blood T cells in healthy people across ages. Primers used in a second PCR of roughly 7 to 11 cycles were a sample-barcoded 5' primer and a J-beta primer mix. MiXCR was run by TCRdb on the 5' RACE reads, yielding one entry per CDR3 protein. Of roughly 900,000 distinct CDR3 sequences detected, about 48% appear once; the ten largest clones hold around an eighth. The sample comprised blood. All receptors come from a man aged 30-40 years in good health.

The chain carries TRBV11-3 and TRBJ2-3; tentatively, D is TRBD1 (6 bases). Per germline, CDR1 SGHNT and CDR2 YENEEA. CDR3 length equals 15 residues. V was clipped by 3 bases and J by 5 bases, with 15 bases between them. CDR3 amino acids: CASSFRPGERDTQYF. The CDR3 nucleotides are TGTGCCAGCAGCTTCCGCCCAGGGGAAAGAGATACGCAGTATTTT.

This clonotype was observed once. This chain links TRBV27 with TRBJ1-2, with 7 bases identical to TRBD1. The CDR3 sequence is 17 residues long. The V gene's germline CDR1 is MNHEY and CDR2 SMNVEV (reference sequence). With 6 bases clipped from V and 2 bases from J, the junction kept 15 bases outside the gene matches. CDR3 protein: CASSFTPAGTANYGYTF. The DNA of the CDR3 is TGTGCCAGCAGCTTCACCCCTGCCGGGACAGCAAACTATGGCTACACCTTC.

The chain joins TRBV6-1 to TRBJ1-3; no clear D. Germline V CDR1 and CDR2: MNHNS, SASEGT. The length of the CDR3 is 16 residues. V shed 7 bases and J shed 0 bases, with 16 bases lying between them. CDR3 in amino acids: CASNPGITRSGNTIYF. Here the CDR3 DNA reads TGTGCCAGCAATCCCGGGATAACTCGCTCTGGAAACACCATATATTTT.

The chain links TRBV5-1 to TRBJ2-7; 9 nucleotides line up with TRBD1. V shed 3 bases, J shed 9 bases, and the junction held 10 bases outside the gene matches. The germline V gene has CDR1 SGHRS and CDR2 YFSETQ. This CDR3 is built from 14 residues. CDR3 sequence: CASSSTGTGPGQYF. The CDR3 coding sequence is TGCGCCAGCAGCTCGACCGGGACAGGGCCTGGGCAGTACTTC.

This clonotype occurred many times. The CDR3: CASSDWGLAGGNEQFF. CDR3 bases: TGTGCCAGCAGTGACTGGGGACTAGCGGGGGGCAATGAGCAGTTCTTC. The V and J genes are TRBV6-4 and TRBJ2-1; 15 bases line up with TRBD2. This CDR3 has 16 amino acids. The germline CDR1 and CDR2 sequences are MRHNA and SNTAGT. V dropped 1 base and J dropped 6; count of bases not matched to a gene: 1.

The gene calls are TRBV7-9 and TRBJ2-5; no definite D call. Trimming cost V 6 bases and J 1 base, with 12 bases left between them. This CDR3 spans 14 amino acids. Per germline, CDR1 SEHNR and CDR2 FQNEAQ (reference sequence). Here the CDR3 reads CASSHQRGQETQYF. CDR3 bases: TGTGCCAGCAGTCATCAGCGAGGCCAAGAGACCCAGTACTTC.

The genes are TRBV29-1 and TRBJ2-1; 7 nucleotides match TRBD1. Trimming took 6 bases from V and 10 from J; bases not matched to a gene: 9. CDR1 and CDR2 (germline): SQVTM, ANQGSEA. The CDR3 spans 12 residues. DNA for the CDR3: TGCAGCGTCCTGACAGGGTGGTACGAGCAGTTCTTC. Amino acid sequence: CSVLTGWYEQFF.

The gene calls are TRBV29-1 and TRBJ2-7, with TRBD1 matching 8 bases. Germline trimming cut 6 bases from V and 6 bases from J; bases unmatched to any gene: 10. Germline CDR1 and CDR2: SQVTM and ANQGSEA. This CDR3 comprises 13 residues. As DNA, the CDR3 is TGCAGCGTGGTGTTCAGGGGGCGCTGCGAGCAGTACTTC. As protein: CSVVFRGRCEQYF.

The V gene is TRBV6-5, the J gene TRBJ1-5; possibly TRBD1 for D (5 bases). Trimming cost V 6 bases and J 1 base, with 13 bases left between them. The CDR3 sequence is 15 residues long. Germline V CDR1 and CDR2: MNHEY, SVGAGI. CDR3 sequence (DNA): TGTGCCAGCAGGTCGGCGGGGGGGAGCAATCAGCCCCAGCATTTT. This sequence encodes CASRSAGGSNQPQHF.

Note on this clonotype: A much bigger clone sits one base away, suggesting this may be a read error. The chain couples TRBV20-1 to TRBJ2-1, with no clear D. The CDR3 runs to 14 residues. Germline V gene data show CDR1 as DFQATT and CDR2 as SNEGSKA (reference sequence). CDR3 loop: CSARLTGRYNGQFF. The CDR3 region has the DNA TGCAGTGCTAGACTCACCGGTAGATACAATGGGCAGTTCTTC.

This chain links TRBV13 with TRBJ1-1, with D possibly matching TRBD1 (6 bases). Germline lookup yields CDR1 PRHDT and CDR2 FYEKMQ (reference sequence). V shed 6 bases and J shed 5 bases, with 19 bases lying between them. The CDR3 length is 15 residues. In DNA, the CDR3 is TGTGCCAGCAGACTAGAGAGGGGGGTAGGGACTGAAGCTTTCTTT. Protein product: CASRLERGVGTEAFF.

V usage is TRBV6-5 and J usage is TRBJ1-2; 7 bases agree with TRBD1. Germline CDR1 is MNHEY and CDR2 is SVGAGI. The CDR3 consists of 15 residues. V lost 6 bases and J lost 8; bases outside the gene matches: 15. In DNA form, the CDR3 reads TGTGCCAGCAGACCCGACAGGGAGAGTTCGCAGGGCTACACCTTC. Residues: CASRPDRESSQGYTF.

The CDR3 DNA sequence: TGTGCCTGGAGTGTACGGTCAGGGAACTATGGCTACACCTTC. Translating it yields CAWSVRSGNYGYTF. The chain recombines TRBV30 with TRBJ1-2, with D perhaps matching TRBD1 (5 bases). The CDR3 length is 14 residues. Trimming took 0 bases from V and 2 from J, leaving 10 bases between them. Germline V CDR1 and CDR2: GTSNPN, SVGIG (reference sequence).

Remarks on this clonotype: The germline gene is not matched at one end of the junction; a read error may be the cause. The chain couples TRBV29-1 to TRBJ2-4, with D maybe TRBD1 (5 bases). The CDR3 length is 14 residues. The germline CDR1 and CDR2 sequences are SQVTM and ANQGSEA. CDR3 DNA sequence: TGCAGCGTGGAAGACGAGACAGAAGCAAACATTCAGTACTTC. Translating gives CSVEDETEANIQYF.

V is TRBV20-1 and J is TRBJ2-1, with D possibly matching TRBD1 (6 bases). V lost 3 bases and J 4 bases, leaving 16 bases between the germline ends. Germline assignment: CDR1 DFQATT and CDR2 SNEGSKA (reference sequence). The CDR3 is 15 residues long. As DNA, the CDR3 is TGCAGTGCTAGTGGCAGGGGAAAAAGTTACAATGAGCAGTTCTTC. This encodes CSASGRGKSYNEQFF.

V is TRBV4-2 and J is TRBJ2-5, with D perhaps TRBD2 (6 bases). The DNA end is a closer match to TRBJ2-1, so the J assignment may be wrong. There are 16 residues in the CDR3. The germline V gene encodes CDR1 LGHNA and CDR2 YNFKEQ. In DNA, the CDR3 is TGTGCCAGCAGCCCGTCCGGATCGGGGGTCCAAGAGACCCAGTTCTTC. This gives the protein CASSPSGSGVQETQFF.

The V and J genes are TRBV27 and TRBJ1-1; 8 bases map to TRBD1. CDR1 is MNHEY, CDR2 SMNVEV, per germline (reference sequence). The V and J ends lost 2 bases and 10 bases, in that order; junction bases with no gene match: 12. This CDR3 spans 15 amino acids. Here the CDR3 reads CASSLGQGGIGGAFF. DNA for the CDR3: TGTGCCAGCAGTTTAGGACAGGGTGGGATCGGGGGAGCTTTCTTT.

The chain couples TRBV5-1 to TRBJ2-1; 9 bases match TRBD1. The CDR3 is 16 residues long. The germline CDR1 and CDR2 sequences are SGHRS and YFSETQ. The V and J ends lost 4 bases and 7 bases, in that order; junction bases with no gene match: 12. The CDR3 coding sequence is TGCGCCAGCAGCCTTGATTCCGGGACAGGGACGAATGAGCAGTTCTTC. This sequence encodes CASSLDSGTGTNEQFF.

The gene calls are TRBV20-1 and TRBJ2-3; perhaps TRBD1 as D (5 bases). The CDR3 consists of 14 residues. The ends were cut back, 0 bases at V and 4 bases at J, with 11 bases in the middle. Germline assignment: CDR1 DFQATT and CDR2 SNEGSKA (reference sequence). The CDR3 protein is CSARDVVGPDTQYF. The CDR3, as DNA: TGCAGTGCTAGAGATGTAGTGGGGCCAGATACGCAGTATTTT.

There are a few counts of this clonotype. The chain employs TRBV5-5 and TRBJ2-7, with a tentative D call TRBD1 (5 bases). Trimming stripped 4 bases from V and 0 bases from J, with 14 bases between. The CDR3 runs to 15 residues. In germline, CDR1 is SGHKS, CDR2 YYEKEE (reference sequence). The CDR3 DNA reads as TGTGCCAGCAGCGACGCCCAGGGTTTCTCCTACGAGCAGTACTTC. Protein: CASSDAQGFSYEQYF.

The J gene is TRBJ2-7, the V gene TRBV7-2; D is unresolved. From germline, CDR1 is SGHTA and CDR2 FQGNSA. Trimming cost V 5 bases and J 3 bases, with 17 bases left between them. There are 15 residues in the CDR3. The CDR3 sequence: CASSPDPTRFYEQYF. The CDR3, as DNA: TGTGCCAGCAGCCCAGACCCTACACGGTTCTACGAGCAGTACTTC.